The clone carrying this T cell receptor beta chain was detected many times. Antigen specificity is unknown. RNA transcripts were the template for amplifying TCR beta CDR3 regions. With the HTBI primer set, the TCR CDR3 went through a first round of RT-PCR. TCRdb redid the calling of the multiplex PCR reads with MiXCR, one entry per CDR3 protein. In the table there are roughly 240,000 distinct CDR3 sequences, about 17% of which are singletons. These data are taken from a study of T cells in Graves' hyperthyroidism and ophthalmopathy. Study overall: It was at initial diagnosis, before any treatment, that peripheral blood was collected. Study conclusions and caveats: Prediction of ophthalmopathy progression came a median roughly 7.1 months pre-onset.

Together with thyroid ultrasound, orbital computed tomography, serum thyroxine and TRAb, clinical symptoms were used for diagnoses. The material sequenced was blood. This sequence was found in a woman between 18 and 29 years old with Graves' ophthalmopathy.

Here the CDR3 DNA reads TGTGCCAGCAGTGAGGTATTTCTCATGAACACTGAAGCTTTCTTT. Translating gives CASSEVFLMNTEAFF. V usage is TRBV28 and J usage is TRBJ1-1, with no clear D. This CDR3 spans 15 amino acids. Germline-derived CDR1 and CDR2 are MDHEN and SYDVKM. V shed 5 bases and J shed 0 bases, with 13 bases lying between them.